This T cell receptor beta chain emerged from a study of T cell responses to AZD1222 COVID-19 vaccine. Points from the study as a whole: Epitopes outside B.1.351 and B.1.1.7 mutated regions reportedly drew nearly half of spike TCRs.

Trimming took 2 bases from V and 11 from J; bases not matched to a gene: 10. Germline V gene sequence: CDR1 GTSNPN, CDR2 SVGIG (reference sequence). The CDR3 runs 14 residues. Sequencing was performed with immunoSEQ multiplex PCR; in TCRdb, only in-frame clones are kept and a portion is missing. Among roughly 46,000 clones listed, roughly 88% were seen once. A note on this clone: Its specificity is unknown.

This TCR was sampled from an adult who received the AZD1222 COVID-19 vaccine. The chain links TRBV30 to TRBJ1-4; TRBD1 agrees at 8 bases. Source: peripheral blood, taken 28 days after the second AZD1222 dose. In DNA, the CDR3 is TGTGCCTGGAGTAGAGCAGGGGGCCAGAAGAAACTGTTTTTT. Its protein is CAWSRAGGQKKLFF.